This T cell receptor (beta chain) came from a study of graft-versus-host responses after intestinal transplantation. Study at large: All recipients got anti-thymocyte globulin induction, then tacrolimus and steroids for approximately 3 years. Study-wide findings and caveats: There was an association between peak levels of circulating GvH clones and early post-transplant HvG declines. The recipient marrow held GvH clones, and some of them showed up first in ileum or blood. Allograft clonal ratios (graft-versus-host to host-versus-graft) were high in patients who had graft-donor T cell macrochimerism.

Method: immunoSEQ multiplex PCR; TCRdb's copy keeps in-frame clones and lacks some. The sample shows about 9,600 clones, less than 90% of them seen only once. The CDR3 spans 14 residues. Germline CDR1 SGHDT, CDR2 YYEEEE. The V gene end was trimmed by 3 bases and the J gene end by 4 bases; junction bases not matched to a gene: 2. Intraepithelial and lamina propria lymphocytes were freed from processed graft tissue. This clone was detected only a few times. Its antigen is still unknown. The V call is TRBV5-6, the J call TRBJ1-1; 11 nucleotides align to TRBD1. This clonotype was obtained from a human patient who received an intestinal transplant, so some T cells may come from the graft donor. The sample in question was ileum tissue, obtained around 740 days after intestinal transplantation. The CDR3 sequence: CASSWDRGSTEAFF. The CDR3 nucleotides are TGTGCCAGCAGCTGGGACAGGGGGAGCACTGAAGCTTTCTTT.